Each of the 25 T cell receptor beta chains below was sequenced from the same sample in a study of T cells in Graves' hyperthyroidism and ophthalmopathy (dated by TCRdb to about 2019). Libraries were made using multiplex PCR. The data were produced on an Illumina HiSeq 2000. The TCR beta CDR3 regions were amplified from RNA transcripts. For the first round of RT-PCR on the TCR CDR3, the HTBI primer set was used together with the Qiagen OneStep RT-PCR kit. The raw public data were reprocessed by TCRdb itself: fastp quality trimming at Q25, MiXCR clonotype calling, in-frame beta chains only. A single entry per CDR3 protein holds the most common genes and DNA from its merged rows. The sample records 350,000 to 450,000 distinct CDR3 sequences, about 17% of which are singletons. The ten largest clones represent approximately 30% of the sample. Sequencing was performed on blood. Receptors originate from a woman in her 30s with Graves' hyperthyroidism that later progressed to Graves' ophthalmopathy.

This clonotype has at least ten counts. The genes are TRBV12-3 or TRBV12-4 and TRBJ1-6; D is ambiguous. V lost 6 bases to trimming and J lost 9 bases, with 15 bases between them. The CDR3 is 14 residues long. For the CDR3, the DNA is TGTGCCAGCAGCCGGACCATCCGGGGTTCACCCCTCCACTTT. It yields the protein CASSRTIRGSPLHF.

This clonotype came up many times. Here the CDR3 DNA reads TGTGCCAGCAGTTGGACTAGCGGGGGCGACGATGAGCAGTTCTTC. Translating it yields CASSWTSGGDDEQFF. This sequence joins TRBV7-2 and TRBJ2-1, with TRBD2 identical over 13 bases. V gave up 6 bases and J gave up 8 bases; unmatched junction bases: 7. The CDR3 has 15 residues. The V gene's germline CDR1 is SGHTA and CDR2 FQGNSA. The entire variable domain, with the rest obtained from reference TRBV7-2 and TRBJ2-1, is as follows: GAGVSQSPSNKVTEKGKDVELRCDPISGHTALYWYRQSLGQGLEFLIYFQGNSAPDKSGLPSDRFSAERTGGSVSTLTIQRTQQEDSAVYLCASSWTSGGDDEQFFGPGTRLTVL.

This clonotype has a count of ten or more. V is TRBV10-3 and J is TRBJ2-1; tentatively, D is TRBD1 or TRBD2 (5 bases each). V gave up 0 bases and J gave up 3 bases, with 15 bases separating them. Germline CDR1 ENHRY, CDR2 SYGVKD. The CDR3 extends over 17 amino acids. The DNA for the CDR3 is TGTGCCATCAGTGAGTCAGGAAAGGGACCTTTCTACAATGAGCAGTTCTTC. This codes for CAISESGKGPFYNEQFF.

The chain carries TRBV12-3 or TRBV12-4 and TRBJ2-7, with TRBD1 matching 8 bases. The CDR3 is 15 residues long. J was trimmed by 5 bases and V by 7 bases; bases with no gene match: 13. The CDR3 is CASTMSLGGQDEQYF. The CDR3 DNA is TGTGCCAGCACAATGAGCCTCGGGGGACAGGACGAGCAGTACTTC.

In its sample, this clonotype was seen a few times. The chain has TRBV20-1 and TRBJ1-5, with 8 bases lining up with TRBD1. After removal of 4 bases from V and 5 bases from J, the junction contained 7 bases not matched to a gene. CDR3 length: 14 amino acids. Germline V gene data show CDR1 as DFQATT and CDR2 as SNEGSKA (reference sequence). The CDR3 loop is CSATADRDYQPQHF. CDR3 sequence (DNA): TGCAGTGCTACGGCGGACAGGGACTATCAGCCCCAGCATTTT.

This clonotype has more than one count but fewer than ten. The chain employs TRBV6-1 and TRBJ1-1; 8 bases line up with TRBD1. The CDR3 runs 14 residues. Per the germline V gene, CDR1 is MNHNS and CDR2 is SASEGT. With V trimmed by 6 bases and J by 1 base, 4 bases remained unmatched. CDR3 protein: CASSWTGSNTEAFF. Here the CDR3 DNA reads TGTGCCAGCAGCTGGACAGGGTCGAACACTGAAGCTTTCTTT.

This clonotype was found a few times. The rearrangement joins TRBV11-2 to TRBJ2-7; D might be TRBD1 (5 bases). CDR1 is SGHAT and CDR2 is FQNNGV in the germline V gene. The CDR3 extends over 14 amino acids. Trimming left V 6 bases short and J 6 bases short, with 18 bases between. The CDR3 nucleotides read TGTGCCAGCAGGCTCGTTAGGGGCGGAATCGAGCAGTACTTC. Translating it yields CASRLVRGGIEQYF.

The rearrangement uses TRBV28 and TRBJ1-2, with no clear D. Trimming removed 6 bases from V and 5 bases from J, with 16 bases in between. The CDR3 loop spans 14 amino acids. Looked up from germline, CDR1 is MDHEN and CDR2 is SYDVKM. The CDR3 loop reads CASRDDPGAYGYTF. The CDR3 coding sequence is TGTGCCAGCAGGGACGATCCCGGCGCGTATGGCTACACCTTC.

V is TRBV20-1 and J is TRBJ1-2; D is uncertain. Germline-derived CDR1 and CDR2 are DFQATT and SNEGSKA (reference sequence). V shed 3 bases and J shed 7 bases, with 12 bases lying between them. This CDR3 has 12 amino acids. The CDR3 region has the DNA TGCAGTGCTAGGTACTTCGCAGCTGGCTACACCTTC. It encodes CSARYFAAGYTF.

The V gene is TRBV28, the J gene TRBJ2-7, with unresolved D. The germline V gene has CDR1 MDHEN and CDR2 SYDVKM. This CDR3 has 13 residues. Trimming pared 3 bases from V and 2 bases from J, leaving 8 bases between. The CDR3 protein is CASSLEATYEQYF. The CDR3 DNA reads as TGTGCCAGCAGTTTGGAAGCAACCTACGAGCAGTACTTC.

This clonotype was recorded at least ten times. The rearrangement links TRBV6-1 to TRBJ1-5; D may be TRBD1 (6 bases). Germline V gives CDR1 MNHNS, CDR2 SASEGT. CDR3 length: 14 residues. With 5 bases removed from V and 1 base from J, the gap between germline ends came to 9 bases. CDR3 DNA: TGTGCCAGCAGTACAGGGTACAGCAATCAGCCCCAGCATTTT. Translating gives CASSTGYSNQPQHF.

The CDR3 sequence: CASSFGTATTF. The CDR3, as DNA: TGTGCCAGCAGCTTTGGGACAGCCACCACCTTC. This chain links TRBV7-9 with TRBJ1-2; 7 nucleotides align to TRBD1. J gave up 13 bases and V 3 bases, and 5 bases lay outside the gene matches. Per germline, CDR1 SEHNR and CDR2 FQNEAQ (reference sequence). The CDR3 runs to 11 residues.

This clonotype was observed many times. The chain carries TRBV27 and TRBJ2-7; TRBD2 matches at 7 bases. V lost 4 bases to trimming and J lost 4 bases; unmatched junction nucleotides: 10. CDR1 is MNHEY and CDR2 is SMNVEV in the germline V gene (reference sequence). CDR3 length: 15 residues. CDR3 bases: TGTGCCAGCAGTTCGCTACTAGCGTTAGTATACGAGCAGTACTTC. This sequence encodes CASSSLLALVYEQYF.

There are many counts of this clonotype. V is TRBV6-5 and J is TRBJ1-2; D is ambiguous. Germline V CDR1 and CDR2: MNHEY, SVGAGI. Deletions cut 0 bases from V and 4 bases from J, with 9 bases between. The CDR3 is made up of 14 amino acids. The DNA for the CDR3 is TGTGCCAGCAGTTACTCGAACAGCCCCTATGGCTACACCTTC. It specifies CASSYSNSPYGYTF.

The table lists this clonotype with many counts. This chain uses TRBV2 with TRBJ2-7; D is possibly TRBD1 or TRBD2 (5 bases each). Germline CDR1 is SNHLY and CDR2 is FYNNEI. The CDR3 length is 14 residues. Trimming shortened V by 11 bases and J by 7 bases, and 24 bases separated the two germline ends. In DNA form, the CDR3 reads TGTGCCGGCACCCGGGATTCGGGGCTCGGGGAGCAGTACTTC. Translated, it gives CAGTRDSGLGEQYF.

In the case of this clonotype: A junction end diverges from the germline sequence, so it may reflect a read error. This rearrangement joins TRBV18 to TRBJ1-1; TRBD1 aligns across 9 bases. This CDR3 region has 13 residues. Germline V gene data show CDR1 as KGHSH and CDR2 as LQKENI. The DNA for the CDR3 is TGTGCTAGCTCACCCCCGGGACAGGGTAGGGCTTTCTTT. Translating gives CASSPPGQGRAFF.

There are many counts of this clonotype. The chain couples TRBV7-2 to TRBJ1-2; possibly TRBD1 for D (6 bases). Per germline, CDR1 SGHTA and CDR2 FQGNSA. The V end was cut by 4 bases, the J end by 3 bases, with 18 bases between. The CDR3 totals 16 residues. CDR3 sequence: CASSSGGMGAYYGYTF. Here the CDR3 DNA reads TGTGCCAGCAGCTCCGGCGGCATGGGGGCCTACTATGGCTACACCTTC.

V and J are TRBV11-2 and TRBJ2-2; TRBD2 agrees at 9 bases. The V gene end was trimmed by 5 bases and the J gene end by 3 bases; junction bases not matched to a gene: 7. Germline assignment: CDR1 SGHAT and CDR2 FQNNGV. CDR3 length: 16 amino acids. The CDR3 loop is CASSPLAGQDTGELFF. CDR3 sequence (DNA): TGTGCCAGCAGCCCCCTAGCGGGACAAGACACCGGGGAGCTGTTTTTT.

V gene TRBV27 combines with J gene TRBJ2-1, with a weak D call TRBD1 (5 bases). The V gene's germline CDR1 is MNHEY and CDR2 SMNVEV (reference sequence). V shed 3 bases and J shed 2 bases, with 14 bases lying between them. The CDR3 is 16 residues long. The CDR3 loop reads CASSFPGKRAYNEQFF. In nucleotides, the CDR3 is TGTGCCAGCAGTTTTCCAGGGAAGAGAGCCTACAATGAGCAGTTCTTC.

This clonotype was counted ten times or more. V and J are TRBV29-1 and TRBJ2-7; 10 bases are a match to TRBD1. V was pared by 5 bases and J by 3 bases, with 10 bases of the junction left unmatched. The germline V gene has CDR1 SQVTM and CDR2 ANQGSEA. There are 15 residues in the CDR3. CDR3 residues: CSVTLPGQGFYEQYF. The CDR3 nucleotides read TGCAGCGTTACTCTTCCGGGACAGGGGTTCTACGAGCAGTACTTC.

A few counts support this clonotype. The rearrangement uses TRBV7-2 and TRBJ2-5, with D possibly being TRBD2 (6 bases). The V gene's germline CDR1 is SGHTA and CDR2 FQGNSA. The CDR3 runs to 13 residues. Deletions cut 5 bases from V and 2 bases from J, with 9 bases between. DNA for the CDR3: TGTGCCAGCAGCGGGAGGCCTCAAGAGACCCAGTACTTC. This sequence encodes CASSGRPQETQYF.

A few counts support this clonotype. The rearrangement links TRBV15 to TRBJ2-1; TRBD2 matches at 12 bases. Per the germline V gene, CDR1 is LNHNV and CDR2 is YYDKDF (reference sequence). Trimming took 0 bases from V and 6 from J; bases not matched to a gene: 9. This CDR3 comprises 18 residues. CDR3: CATSRDGGTSGGINEQFF. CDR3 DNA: TGTGCCACCAGCAGAGATGGGGGAACTAGCGGGGGGATCAATGAGCAGTTCTTC.

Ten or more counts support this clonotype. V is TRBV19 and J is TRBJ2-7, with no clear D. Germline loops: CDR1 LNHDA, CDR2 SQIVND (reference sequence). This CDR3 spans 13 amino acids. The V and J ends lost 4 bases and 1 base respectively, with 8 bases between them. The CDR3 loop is CASSNALSYEQYF. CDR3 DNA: TGTGCCAGTAGTAATGCGCTTTCCTACGAGCAGTACTTC.

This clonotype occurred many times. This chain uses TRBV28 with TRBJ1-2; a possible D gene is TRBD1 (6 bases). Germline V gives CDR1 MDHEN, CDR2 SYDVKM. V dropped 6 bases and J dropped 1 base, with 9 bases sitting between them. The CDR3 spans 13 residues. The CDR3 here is CASSHRDNYGYTF. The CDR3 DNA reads TGTGCCAGCAGCCACAGGGATAACTATGGCTACACCTTC.

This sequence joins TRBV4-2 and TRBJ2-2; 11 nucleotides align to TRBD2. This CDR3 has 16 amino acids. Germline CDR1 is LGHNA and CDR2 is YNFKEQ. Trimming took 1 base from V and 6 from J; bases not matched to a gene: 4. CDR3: CASSQGGSGGAGELFF. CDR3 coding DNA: TGTGCCAGCAGCCAAGGCGGTAGCGGGGGGGCCGGGGAGCTGTTTTTT.